This is a list of T cell receptor beta chains from one sample in a study of CD8 T cells in ankylosing spondylitis. In TCRdb, the 5' RACE reads were re-called with MiXCR into one record per CDR3 protein. The sample has almost 250,000 distinct CDR3 sequences; 32% are singletons. Input material: blood, either unsorted or a sorted T cell fraction (not recorded which). These receptors were collected from a male donor with ankylosing spondylitis or in good health (not recorded which). CDR3s include the opening cysteine and the closing phenylalanine or tryptophan. The order of the fields is clone size, D gene, V gene, J gene, CDR3 protein, CDR3 DNA. D genes are given only for firm matches. Some rows have no size entry. The others give once, few or many, or a class for an expanded clone.

.,.,TRBV11-1,TRBJ1-4,CASSLGDAVLTNEKLFF,TGTGCCAGCAGCTTGGGGGACGCGGTTTTAACTAATGAAAAACTGTTTTTT
.,TRBD2,TRBV20-1,TRBJ2-1,CSARGGGARNEQFF,TGCAGTGCTAGGGGCGGGGGGGCAAGAAATGAGCAGTTCTTC
.,.,TRBV4-1,TRBJ2-3,CAISRGAWTDTQYF,TGCGCCATCAGCAGGGGGGCTTGGACAGATACGCAGTATTTT
.,.,TRBV20-1,TRBJ2-3,CSARGIRENPTDTQYF,TGCAGTGCTAGAGGAATCAGGGAGAACCCCACAGATACGCAGTATTTT
few,.,TRBV7-9,TRBJ2-7,CASSFERREQYF,TGTGCCAGCAGCTTCGAGCGTCGGGAGCAGTACTTC
.,.,TRBV12-3/TRBV12-4,TRBJ1-2,CASSFWGENYGYTF,TGTGCCAGCAGTTTCTGGGGAGAAAACTATGGCTACACCTTC
.,.,TRBV15,TRBJ2-4,CATSSPPPAKNIQYF,TGTGCCACCAGCAGCCCACCACCGGCCAAAAACATTCAGTACTTC
.,.,TRBV11-2,TRBJ2-3,CASSHTTADTQYF,TGTGCCAGCAGCCACACAACCGCAGATACGCAGTATTTT
few,TRBD1,TRBV7-2,TRBJ2-5,CASSLDPGQGETQYF,TGTGCCAGCAGCTTGGACCCGGGACAGGGGGAGACCCAGTACTTC
few,.,TRBV29-1,TRBJ2-1,CSGDSVNEQFF,TGCAGCGGGGACTCGGTCAATGAGCAGTTCTTC
.,.,TRBV12-3/TRBV12-4,TRBJ2-5,CASSNGGRETQYF,TGTGCCAGCAGTAACGGGGGGCGAGAGACCCAGTACTTC
.,.,TRBV25-1,TRBJ1-1,CASRGQKHTEAFF,TGTGCCAGCAGAGGACAGAAGCACACTGAAGCTTTCTTT
many,.,TRBV27,TRBJ2-7,CASSLSGASYEQYF,TGCGCCAGCAGCTTATCAGGGGCCTCCTACGAGCAGTACTTC
.,TRBD2,TRBV11-2,TRBJ2-1,CASSLTYGSGTSEYNEQFF,TGTGCCAGCAGCTTAACCTATGGATCCGGGACTAGCGAATACAATGAGCAGTTCTTC
.,.,TRBV7-3,TRBJ2-3,CASAGAGASTDTQYF,TGTGCCAGCGCTGGGGCGGGGGCTAGCACAGATACGCAGTATTTT
.,.,TRBV20-1,TRBJ2-7,CSARPTDQVSYEQYF,TGCAGTGCTAGACCGACAGATCAGGTATCCTACGAGCAGTACTTC
.,TRBD2,TRBV6-1,TRBJ2-1,CASSGLAPHSYNEQFF,TGTGCCAGCAGTGGACTAGCACCCCATTCCTACAATGAGCAGTTCTTC
once,TRBD1,TRBV20-1,TRBJ2-3,CSARGWGATGLTDTQYF,TGCAGTGCTAGGGGCTGGGGAGCGACAGGGCTCACAGATACGCAGTATTTT
.,.,TRBV5-1,TRBJ2-2,CASSLAASDYTGELFF,TGCGCCAGCAGCTTGGCGGCTAGCGACTACACCGGGGAGCTGTTTTTT
.,.,TRBV5-6,TRBJ2-7,CASSFSTRTDYEQYF,TGTGCCAGCAGCTTTTCGACGCGAACCGATTACGAGCAGTACTTC
few,.,TRBV29-1,TRBJ2-7,CSVEAGSDRPTTPYEQYF,TGCAGCGTTGAAGCGGGTTCGGACCGGCCAACGACTCCTTACGAGCAGTACTTC
.,.,TRBV24-1,TRBJ1-1,CATSDSGTDEAFF,TGTGCCACCAGTGATTCCGGCACCGATGAAGCTTTCTTT
.,.,TRBV20-1,TRBJ1-5,CSATPGTDFQPQHF,TGCAGTGCTACTCCGGGTACCGATTTTCAGCCCCAGCATTTT
.,.,TRBV21-1,TRBJ2-7,CASSPIPPDPYEQYF,TGTGCCAGCAGCCCCATACCTCCAGACCCCTACGAGCAGTACTTC
.,.,TRBV11-1,TRBJ1-3,CASSSTQQDNSNSGNTIYF,TGTGCCAGCAGCTCCACTCAACAGGACAACTCAAACTCTGGAAACACCATATATTTT
.,TRBD2,TRBV29-1,TRBJ2-1,CSVEDRVAGGHSNYNEQFF,TGCAGCGTTGAAGATCGAGTAGCGGGGGGGCATTCCAACTACAATGAGCAGTTCTTC
few,TRBD1,TRBV12-3/TRBV12-4,TRBJ2-7,CASSKGTALYEQYF,TGTGCCAGCAGCAAAGGGACAGCCTTATACGAGCAGTACTTC
.,TRBD1,TRBV3-1,TRBJ2-7,CASSQVGTDYEQYF,TGTGCCAGCAGCCAAGTCGGGACAGACTACGAGCAGTACTTC
.,TRBD1,TRBV5-6,TRBJ2-7,CASRSPGQGVKEQYF,TGTGCCAGCAGAAGTCCGGGACAGGGGGTGAAGGAGCAGTACTTC
.,.,TRBV9,TRBJ2-1,CASRVQTVSYNEQFF,TGTGCCAGCCGCGTGCAGACAGTCTCCTACAATGAGCAGTTCTTC
.,.,TRBV18,TRBJ2-7,CASSPDRRYEQYF,TGTGCCAGCTCACCAGACAGGAGGTACGAGCAGTACTTC
.,.,TRBV20-1,TRBJ1-6,CSARDIGPGSPLHF,TGCAGTGCTAGAGATATCGGGCCGGGGTCACCCCTCCACTTT
few,.,TRBV6-6,TRBJ2-5,CASSYSQETQYF,TGTGCCAGCAGTTACTCACAAGAGACCCAGTACTTC
.,TRBD1,TRBV10-3,TRBJ2-2,CAISGTGANTGELFF,TGTGCCATCAGTGGGACAGGCGCGAACACCGGGGAGCTGTTTTTT
.,.,TRBV28,TRBJ2-4,CASSLGGAWKAKNIQYF,TGTGCCAGCAGTTTGGGGGGAGCCTGGAAAGCCAAAAACATTCAGTACTTC
.,TRBD1,TRBV28,TRBJ2-5,CASSPPTGGEETQYF,TGTGCCAGCAGTCCCCCGACAGGGGGGGAAGAGACCCAGTACTTC
few,.,TRBV29-1,TRBJ2-7,CSVVWAYEQYF,TGCAGCGTTGTGTGGGCCTACGAGCAGTACTTC
.,TRBD2,TRBV4-1,TRBJ2-5,CASSPPPAGGVETQYF,TGCGCCAGCAGCCCCCCCCCTGCGGGGGGTGTGGAGACCCAGTACTTC
few,.,TRBV30,TRBJ2-7,CATGQVGEQYF,TGTGCTACGGGACAAGTGGGTGAGCAGTACTTC
.,.,TRBV7-8,TRBJ2-5,CASQGGWGETQYF,TGTGCCAGCCAGGGCGGGTGGGGGGAGACCCAGTACTTC
many,.,TRBV29-1,TRBJ2-2,CSVDSGFAGELFF,TGCAGCGTTGACTCGGGGTTCGCCGGGGAGCTGTTTTTT
few,TRBD2,TRBV12-3/TRBV12-4,TRBJ2-3,CASSLGALAGVSTDTQYF,TGTGCCAGCAGTTTGGGCGCCCTAGCGGGGGTTAGCACAGATACGCAGTATTTT
.,.,TRBV20-1,TRBJ2-7,CSAREDMNYEQYF,TGCAGTGCTAGAGAGGACATGAACTACGAGCAGTACTTC
few,.,TRBV4-1,TRBJ1-5,CASSQEVLGSNQPQHF,TGCGCCAGCAGCCAAGAAGTTCTTGGTAGCAATCAGCCCCAGCATTTT
.,TRBD1,TRBV12-3/TRBV12-4,TRBJ2-3,CASSLVYRGLLRGSTDTQYF,TGTGCCAGCAGTTTAGTGTACAGGGGGCTACTCCGGGGGAGCACAGATACGCAGTATTTT
.,TRBD2,TRBV5-1,TRBJ2-1,CASSPRTSGGWNEQFF,TGCGCCAGCAGCCCGAGGACTAGCGGGGGGTGGAATGAGCAGTTCTTC
many,.,TRBV29-1,TRBJ2-1,CSGRGAGNEQFF,TGCAGCGGTCGAGGGGCTGGCAATGAGCAGTTCTTC
.,.,TRBV10-3,TRBJ1-1,CAIRVDDQRGAFF,TGTGCCATCAGAGTGGACGACCAACGGGGAGCTTTCTTT
.,.,TRBV20-1,TRBJ2-7,CSARSGAGNEQYF,TGCAGTGCTAGGTCGGGGGCCGGGAACGAGCAGTACTTC
.,.,TRBV28,TRBJ2-1,CASRVSGPYEQFF,TGTGCCAGCAGGGTTAGTGGCCCCTATGAGCAGTTCTTC
.,.,TRBV29-1,TRBJ2-1,CSVETSSGPLNEQFF,TGCAGCGTTGAAACTAGTTCGGGACCACTAAATGAGCAGTTCTTC
.,TRBD2,TRBV12-3/TRBV12-4,TRBJ2-3,CASRTSQAGVGPDTQYF,TGTGCCAGCAGAACCAGCCAAGCGGGGGTTGGCCCAGATACGCAGTATTTT
few,.,TRBV7-8,TRBJ1-2,CASTHRVVANYGYTF,TGTGCCAGCACCCATAGGGTCGTAGCTAACTATGGCTACACCTTC
few,.,TRBV13,TRBJ2-1,CASSRTDNEQFF,TGTGCCAGCAGCCGTACCGACAATGAGCAGTTCTTC
.,.,TRBV28,TRBJ2-3,CASRIPRPGDTQYF,TGTGCCAGCAGGATCCCCCGGCCCGGAGATACGCAGTATTTT